The 5 T cell receptor beta chains below come from one sample, sequenced in a study of T cells in Graves' hyperthyroidism and ophthalmopathy. What was amplified from RNA transcripts were TCR beta CDR3 regions. During a first-round RT-PCR of the TCR CDR3, the HTBI primer set was used. TCRdb reprocessed the multiplex PCR reads with MiXCR, giving one entry per CDR3 protein. The sample has 200,000 or so distinct CDR3 sequences; approximately 16% are singletons. The material sequenced was blood. These receptors were obtained from a woman aged 50 to 60 with Graves' hyperthyroidism.

This rearrangement joins TRBV19 to TRBJ2-2, with 10 nucleotides matching TRBD2. The CDR3 loop spans 17 amino acids. CDR1 LNHDA and CDR2 SQIVND come from the germline V gene (reference sequence). V lost 5 bases to trimming and J lost 4 bases; unmatched junction nucleotides: 10. This CDR3 is CASSPSGTSVITGELFF. The CDR3 DNA reads TGTGCCAGTAGTCCGTCCGGGACTAGCGTAATCACCGGGGAGCTGTTTTTT.

The genes are TRBV4-1 and TRBJ2-1, with D possibly being TRBD2 (5 bases). The CDR3 is made up of 15 amino acids. CDR1 MGHRA and CDR2 YSYEKL come from the germline V gene. V lost 3 bases and J 5 bases, leaving 14 bases between the germline ends. CDR3: CASSHTASRDNEQFF. CDR3 DNA: TGCGCCAGCAGCCATACGGCTAGCCGAGACAATGAGCAGTTCTTC.

DNA of the CDR3: TGTGCCAGCAGTAACGTAGGGACAGGCGATCAGCCCCAGCATTTT. Its protein product is CASSNVGTGDQPQHF. V usage is TRBV6-1 and J usage is TRBJ1-5; 8 positions agree with TRBD1. V gave up 5 bases and J gave up 5 bases; unmatched junction bases: 8. This CDR3 spans 15 amino acids. From germline, CDR1 is MNHNS and CDR2 SASEGT.

This clonotype was seen at least ten times. The gene calls are TRBV12-3 or TRBV12-4 and TRBJ2-7; D is uncertain. Trimming shortened V by 5 bases and J by 9 bases, and 11 bases separated the two germline ends. CDR3 length: 11 residues. CDR3 DNA sequence: TGTGCCAGCAGTCTCAGAGGAAGGCAGTACTTC. It yields the protein CASSLRGRQYF.

This clonotype was observed a handful of times. This chain links TRBV6-2 or TRBV6-3 with TRBJ1-5; D ambiguous. CDR3 size: 14 residues. V was pared by 6 bases and J by 2 bases, with 11 bases between. Germline V CDR1 and CDR2: MNHEY, SVGEGT. The CDR3 region is CASSPPLGNQPQHF. CDR3 nucleotides: TGTGCCAGCAGCCCACCGCTGGGCAATCAGCCCCAGCATTTT.